This T cell receptor (beta chain) was recorded in a study of liver allograft versus peripheral blood T cells. Study information: Recipients' peripheral blood supplied the T cell receptor repertoires against which those in transplanted livers were compared.

MiXCR was run by TCRdb on the reads, yielding one entry per CDR3 protein. Found here are 8,800 or so distinct CDR3 sequences, approximately 17% of them singletons; the top ten hold roughly 4.4%. By share, this clonotype ranks as medium-sized. The V end was cut by 7 bases, the J end by 7 bases, with 16 bases between. Germline V CDR1 and CDR2: SQVTM, ANQGSEA. The CDR3 consists of 13 residues. The clonotype originates from a human patient who had a liver transplant. Some of the T cells might come from the graft donor. The chain uses TRBV29-1 and TRBJ1-4, with D tentatively TRBD1 (5 bases). The CDR3, as DNA: TGCAGCGCCCGAGGGGCCGGCTCTGAAAAACTGTTTTTT. Residues: CSARGAGSEKLFF.